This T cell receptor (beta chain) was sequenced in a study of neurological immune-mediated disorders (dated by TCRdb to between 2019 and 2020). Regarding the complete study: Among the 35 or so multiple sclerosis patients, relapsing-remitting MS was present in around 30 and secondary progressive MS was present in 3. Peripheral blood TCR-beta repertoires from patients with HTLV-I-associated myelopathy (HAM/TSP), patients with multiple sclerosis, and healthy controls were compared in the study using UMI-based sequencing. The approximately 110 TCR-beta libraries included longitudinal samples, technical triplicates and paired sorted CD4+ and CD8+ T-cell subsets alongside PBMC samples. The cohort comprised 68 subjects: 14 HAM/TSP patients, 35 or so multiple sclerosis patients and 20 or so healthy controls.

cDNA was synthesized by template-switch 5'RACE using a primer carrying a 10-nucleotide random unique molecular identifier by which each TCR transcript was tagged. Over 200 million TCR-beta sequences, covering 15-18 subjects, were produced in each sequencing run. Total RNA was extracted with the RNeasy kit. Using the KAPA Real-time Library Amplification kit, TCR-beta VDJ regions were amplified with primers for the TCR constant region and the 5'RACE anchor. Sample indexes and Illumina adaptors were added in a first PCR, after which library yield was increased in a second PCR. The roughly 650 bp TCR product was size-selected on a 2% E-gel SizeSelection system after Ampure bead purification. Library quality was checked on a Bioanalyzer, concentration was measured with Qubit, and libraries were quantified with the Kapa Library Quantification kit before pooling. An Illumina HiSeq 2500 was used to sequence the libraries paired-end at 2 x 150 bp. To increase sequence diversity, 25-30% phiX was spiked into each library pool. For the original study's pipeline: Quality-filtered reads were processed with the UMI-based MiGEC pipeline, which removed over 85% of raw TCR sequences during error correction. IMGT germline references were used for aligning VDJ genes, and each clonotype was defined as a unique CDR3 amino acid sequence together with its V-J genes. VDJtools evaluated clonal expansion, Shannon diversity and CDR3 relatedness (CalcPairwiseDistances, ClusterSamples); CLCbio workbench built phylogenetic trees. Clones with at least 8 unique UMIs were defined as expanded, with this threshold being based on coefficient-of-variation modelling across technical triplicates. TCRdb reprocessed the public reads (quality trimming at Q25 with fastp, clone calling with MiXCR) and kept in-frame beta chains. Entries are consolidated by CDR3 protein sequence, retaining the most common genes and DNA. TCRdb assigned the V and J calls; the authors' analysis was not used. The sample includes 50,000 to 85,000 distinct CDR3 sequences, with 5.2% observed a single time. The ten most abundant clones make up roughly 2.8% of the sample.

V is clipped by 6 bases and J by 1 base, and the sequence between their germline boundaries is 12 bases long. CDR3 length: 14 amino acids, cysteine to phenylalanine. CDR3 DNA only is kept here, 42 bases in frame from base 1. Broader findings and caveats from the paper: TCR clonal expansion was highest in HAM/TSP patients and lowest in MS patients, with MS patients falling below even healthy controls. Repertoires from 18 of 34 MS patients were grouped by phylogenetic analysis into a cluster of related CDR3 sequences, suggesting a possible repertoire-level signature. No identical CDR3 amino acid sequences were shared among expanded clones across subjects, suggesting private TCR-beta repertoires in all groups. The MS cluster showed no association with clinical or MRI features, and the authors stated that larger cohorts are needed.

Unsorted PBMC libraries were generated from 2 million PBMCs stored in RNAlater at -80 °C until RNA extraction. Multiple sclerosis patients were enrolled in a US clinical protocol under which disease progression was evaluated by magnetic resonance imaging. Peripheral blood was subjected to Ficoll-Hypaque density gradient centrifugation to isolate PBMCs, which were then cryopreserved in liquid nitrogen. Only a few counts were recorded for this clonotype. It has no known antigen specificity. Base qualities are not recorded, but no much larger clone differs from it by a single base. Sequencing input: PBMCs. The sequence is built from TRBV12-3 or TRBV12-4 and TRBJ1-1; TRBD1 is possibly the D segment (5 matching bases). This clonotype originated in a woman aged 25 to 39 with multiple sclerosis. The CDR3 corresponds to CASSPTGQNTEAFF. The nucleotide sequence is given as TGTGCCAGCAGCCCCACTGGACAGAACACTGAAGCTTTCTTT.